A single sample gave rise to the 23 T cell receptor beta chains below, sequenced in a study of cytomegalovirus exposure and HLA in healthy donors. 13 Jbeta primers and 60 Vbeta primers were used for the PCR. Clones were sequenced by immunoSEQ multiplex PCR, and TCRdb holds only the in-frame ones, with some missing. The sample carries under 170,000 clones, less than 85% recorded once. Specimen: PBMCs. The source is a man aged 50-60 years in good health and CMV-seropositive.

The chain has TRBV6-1 and TRBJ2-3; 7 bases agree with TRBD2. The CDR3 consists of 16 residues. Germline V gives CDR1 MNHNS, CDR2 SASEGT. V lost 3 bases and J lost 4; bases outside the gene matches: 10. Here the CDR3 DNA reads TGTGCCAGCAGTGAGGTGGGCGGGAGCAGATCAGATACGCAGTATTTT. Translating gives CASSEVGGSRSDTQYF.

V gene TRBV7-8 combines with J gene TRBJ1-5; 9 nucleotides line up with TRBD1. From germline, CDR1 is SGHVS and CDR2 FQNEAQ. V dropped 7 bases and J dropped 6; count of bases not matched to a gene: 10. The CDR3 is made up of 15 amino acids. This chain's CDR3 is CASNSGTGLGQPQHF. DNA for the CDR3: TGTGCCAGCAACAGCGGGACAGGGTTAGGTCAGCCCCAGCATTTT.

In nucleotides, the CDR3 is TGTGCCAGCAGTTTACCCGAGGTGATGGTGGATACGCAGTATTTT. Its translation: CASSLPEVMVDTQYF. The chain joins TRBV28 to TRBJ2-3; D is unclear. V was clipped by 2 bases and J by 6 bases, with 15 bases between them. This CDR3 contains 15 residues. The germline V gene encodes CDR1 MDHEN and CDR2 SYDVKM.

V is TRBV20-1 and J is TRBJ2-7; D is unclear. CDR3 size: 11 residues. In germline, CDR1 is DFQATT, CDR2 SNEGSKA (reference sequence). The V end was cut by 6 bases, the J end by 7 bases, with 13 bases between. The CDR3 region has the DNA TGCAGTGCGCCTCCCCAACTAGAGCAGTACTTC. Protein product: CSAPPQLEQYF.

The chain has TRBV10-1 and TRBJ2-2, with D possibly being TRBD1 (5 bases). The V gene's germline CDR1 is WNHNN and CDR2 SYGVQD (reference sequence). This CDR3 is built from 13 residues. Trimming took off 6 bases at V and 7 bases at J, with 12 bases between the two ends. The CDR3 DNA sequence: TGCGCCAGCAGCCAGACAGAGAGCGGGGAGCTGTTTTTT. The encoded protein is CASSQTESGELFF.

The chain joins TRBV5-5 to TRBJ2-1; 10 bases agree with TRBD2. V lost 0 bases, J lost 3 bases, and 0 bases stayed unmatched. Germline CDR1 SGHKS, CDR2 YYEKEE (reference sequence). CDR3 length: 15 amino acids. CDR3 DNA sequence: TGTGCCAGCAGCTTGGGACTAGCGGGCTACAATGAGCAGTTCTTC. Encoded protein: CASSLGLAGYNEQFF.

The chain has TRBV5-1 and TRBJ2-3; 11 nucleotides agree with TRBD2. The trim removed 6 bases at V and 2 bases at J, leaving 5 bases unmatched. CDR1 is SGHRS and CDR2 is YFSETQ in the germline V gene. The CDR3 extends over 15 amino acids. CDR3 in amino acids: CASKNSGRATDTQYF. Here the CDR3 DNA reads TGCGCCAGCAAAAATAGCGGGAGGGCCACAGATACGCAGTATTTT.

The chain uses TRBV27 and TRBJ2-7; maybe TRBD1 (6 bases). Trimming removed 5 bases at V and 2 bases at J, with 22 bases between. The CDR3 runs to 17 residues. Germline CDR1 and CDR2: MNHEY and SMNVEV (reference sequence). The CDR3 here is CASSLTGIASIPYEQYF. The CDR3 coding sequence is TGTGCCAGCAGTCTTACAGGGATTGCCTCTATCCCCTACGAGCAGTACTTC.

The chain recombines TRBV4-2 with TRBJ2-7; D perhaps matches TRBD2 (6 bases). Trimming pared 0 bases from V and 3 bases from J, leaving 12 bases between. This CDR3 is built from 15 residues. CDR1 and CDR2 from the germline V gene are LGHNA and YNFKEQ. CDR3 residues: CASSQDWLASYEQYF. In nucleotides, the CDR3 is TGTGCCAGCAGCCAAGATTGGCTAGCGAGCTACGAGCAGTACTTC.

This clone was detected only a few times. The genes are TRBV18 and TRBJ2-3; TRBD2 agrees at 9 bases. The germline V gene has CDR1 KGHSH and CDR2 LQKENI. V shed 2 bases, J shed 3 bases, and the junction held 12 bases outside the gene matches. CDR3 length: 18 amino acids. For the CDR3, the DNA is TGTGCCAGCTCACCATCGCGTGTGGCGGGAGGGCCTACAGATACGCAGTATTTT. Its protein is CASSPSRVAGGPTDTQYF. The full variable domain, completed using reference TRBV18 and TRBJ2-3, is NAGVMQNPRHLVRRRGQEARLRCSPMKGHSHVYWYRQLPEEGLKFMVYLQKENIIDESGMPKERFSAEFPKEGPSILRIQQVVRGDSAAYFCASSPSRVAGGPTDTQYFGPGTRLTVL.

The chain joins TRBV12-5 to TRBJ2-3; 8 bases fit TRBD2. The CDR3 spans 13 residues. CDR1 and CDR2 (germline): LGHNT, FRNRAP. Trimming cost V 7 bases and J 7 bases; bases outside gene matches: 7. CDR3 residues: CASARERGNTQYF. DNA for the CDR3: TGTGCTAGTGCCAGAGAGCGGGGGAATACGCAGTATTTT.

The CDR3 sequence: CASSFFLSPGLAGLDTQYF. In DNA form, the CDR3 reads TGTGCCAGCAGCTTTTTTTTGTCCCCGGGACTAGCGGGGTTGGATACGCAGTATTTT. J is TRBJ2-3 and V is TRBV7-8; 13 nucleotides line up with TRBD2. CDR3 length: 19 residues. The V gene's germline CDR1 is SGHVS and CDR2 FQNEAQ. V dropped 3 bases and J dropped 6; count of bases not matched to a gene: 15.

This clone came up a few times. The chain employs TRBV5-1 and TRBJ2-1; a possible D gene is TRBD1 (6 bases). Germline CDR1 SGHRS, CDR2 YFSETQ. Trimming took 0 bases from V and 3 from J, leaving 10 bases between them. CDR3 length: 15 residues. The CDR3 DNA reads TGCGCCAGCAGCTTGGATGCACAGGGCTACAATGAGCAGTTCTTC. Translated, it gives CASSLDAQGYNEQFF.

This clone was recorded only once. This chain links TRBV18 with TRBJ1-2; TRBD1 matches 8 bases. CDR3 size: 15 residues. Germline V CDR1 and CDR2: KGHSH, LQKENI. V trimming: 2 bases; J trimming: 1 base; junction bases outside the gene matches: 3. The CDR3 region is CASSPGQGHNYGYTF. CDR3 nucleotides: TGTGCCAGCTCACCAGGACAGGGCCATAACTATGGCTACACCTTC.

The chain combines TRBV7-9 with TRBJ1-5, with TRBD1 as a possible D gene (6 bases). The CDR3 loop spans 14 amino acids. CDR1 SEHNR and CDR2 FQNEAQ come from the germline V gene (reference sequence). The V and J ends lost 3 bases and 2 bases respectively, with 8 bases between them. CDR3 protein: CASSFSGGNQPQHF. CDR3 DNA sequence: TGTGCCAGCAGCTTTTCAGGGGGCAATCAGCCCCAGCATTTT.

The chain links TRBV2 to TRBJ2-1; a possible D gene is TRBD2 (6 bases). V shed 7 bases and J shed 6 bases, with 19 bases lying between them. CDR3 length: 15 amino acids. Germline loops: CDR1 SNHLY, CDR2 FYNNEI. The CDR3 DNA sequence: TGTGCCAGCAAGGGTTTGGCGGGGCCTCTCAATGAGCAGTTCTTC. It translates to CASKGLAGPLNEQFF.

The V call is TRBV23-1, the J call TRBJ2-4, with 8 bases identical to TRBD2. TRBV23-1 is an ORF for which the function is uncertain. This CDR3 contains 18 residues. The V and J ends lost 3 bases and 2 bases, in that order; junction bases with no gene match: 12. CDR3 in DNA: TGCGCCAGCAGTCATCCACCCGTGAAGCGGGAGTCCAAAAACATTCAGTACTTC. It translates to CASSHPPVKRESKNIQYF.

The chain employs TRBV6-6 and TRBJ1-5; D gene ambiguous. CDR3 length: 16 residues. V was cut by 2 bases and J by 2 bases, with 13 bases left in between. Germline values: CDR1 MNHNY, CDR2 SVGAGI (reference sequence). DNA for the CDR3: TGTGCCAGCAGTTACGTGACCCCACGGGGCAATCAGCCCCAGCATTTT. This translates into CASSYVTPRGNQPQHF.

Only a few counts were recorded for this clone. The chain is built from TRBV28 and TRBJ2-3; 7 bases are shared with TRBD1. V shed 2 bases, J shed 6 bases, and the junction held 8 bases outside the gene matches. The CDR3 consists of 15 residues. Germline assignment: CDR1 MDHEN and CDR2 SYDVKM. The CDR3 bases are TGTGCCAGCAGTTTAAGGGGGCGACTATCGGATACGCAGTATTTT. Protein product: CASSLRGRLSDTQYF.

V usage is TRBV5-1 and J usage is TRBJ2-3, with D unresolved. This CDR3 spans 14 amino acids. V was pared by 0 bases and J by 3 bases, with 8 bases between. CDR1 is SGHRS, CDR2 YFSETQ, per germline. CDR3 DNA: TGCGCCAGCAGCTTGGATGCAGGAACAGATACGCAGTATTTT. Residues: CASSLDAGTDTQYF.

The chain is built from TRBV2 and TRBJ1-2; 7 bases map to TRBD1. This CDR3 contains 13 residues. CDR1 and CDR2 from the germline V gene are SNHLY and FYNNEI. J was trimmed by 6 bases and V by 6 bases; bases with no gene match: 7. CDR3 sequence: CASRRDRDHGYTF. In DNA, the CDR3 is TGTGCCAGCAGGAGAGACAGGGACCATGGCTACACCTTC.

This sequence joins TRBV29-1 and TRBJ1-4; TRBD1 might be the D (6 bases). Germline assignment: CDR1 SQVTM and CDR2 ANQGSEA. The CDR3 sequence is 12 residues long. V was trimmed by 1 base and J by 6 bases, leaving 6 bases between them. CDR3: CSVEGTDEKLFF. CDR3 DNA: TGCAGCGTTGAAGGGACAGATGAAAAACTGTTTTTT. The full variable domain, its missing parts supplied by reference TRBV29-1 and TRBJ1-4, is SAVISQKPSRDICQRGTSLTIQCQVDSQVTMMFWYRQQPGQSLTLIATANQGSEATYESGFVIDKFPISRPNLTFSTLTVSNMSPEDSSIYLCSVEGTDEKLFFGSGTQLSVL.

The chain links TRBV27 to TRBJ2-1; tentative D call: TRBD1 (6 bases). CDR1 is MNHEY, CDR2 SMNVEV, per germline (reference sequence). The CDR3 has 15 residues. Trimming stripped 5 bases from V and 1 base from J, with 12 bases between. The CDR3 region is CASSPLGGSYNEQFF. The CDR3 DNA is TGTGCCAGCAGTCCCTTAGGGGGATCCTACAATGAGCAGTTCTTC.